A selection of T cell receptor beta chains follows, all from one sample in a study of beta chain features in type 1 diabetes. Here immunoSEQ multiplex PCR was the method, and the copy in TCRdb shows in-frame clones only, minus some. This table has 970,000 or so clones, roughly a sixth appearing once. The sample comprised naive CD4+ T cells from blood. These receptors all come from a woman aged 18-35 years in good health. The CDR3 runs from the conserved cysteine through the conserved F or W.

TRBV28 | CASSSGLSPVDF
TRBV6-5 | CASSYRGRANNEQFF
TRBV5-1 | CASSLDTMNTEAFF
TRBV9 | CASSVAPGQSWGTQYF
TRBV23-1 | CASSQSGLAGGPVRYEQYF
TRBV6-1 | CASSGSSYEQYF
TRBV5-6 | CASSQRGPLTYGYTF
TRBV7-9 | CASSLGVGGEQFF
TRBV4-2 | CASSQDRDREEQFF
TRBV4-3 | CASSLGQGGGEQFF
TRBV11-1 | CASSLGTGSTNEKLFF
TRBV29-1 | CSGTTQALTSGRIDEQFF
TRBV6-1 | CASTQQGSFYEQYF
TRBV6-6 | CASSYWENNEQFF
TRBV6-6 | CATIPGDRPREQYF
TRBV5-1 | CASSRLAGGQDTQYF
TRBV10-3 | CAINGGTSGLYEQFF
TRBV7-9 | CASSRTDSLNQPQHF
TRBV7-2 | CASSLGSGTFNEQFF
TRBV7-2 | CASSLGGTNEKLFF
TRBV4-3 | CASSRRTGTVYNEQFF
TRBV19 | CASSEWDVSQPQHF
TRBV7-2 | CASSLAGRSTNEKLFF
TRBV6-5 | CASRRTGLEKLFF
TRBV13 | CASSRQGGAYEQYF
TRBV7-8 | CASSPGDQPQHF
TRBV5-1 | CASRRNSLYGYTF
TRBV19 | CASSIQLAGKGPYNEQFF
TRBV27 | CASSLWGDSASDTQYF
TRBV7-9 | CASSPGTSGRRETQYF
TRBV9 | CASSVGGLAGLNEQFF
TRBV5-1 | CASSLVSGANVLTF
TRBV11-2 | CASSLGVQGAATNEKLFF
TRBV5-1 | CASSFGTSISGELFF
TRBV7-2 | CASSPELGRGHGYTF
TRBV29-1 | CSVRRSGRAYEQFF
TRBV6-5 | CASSSGRDIQYF
TRBV5-6 | CASSEDFYEQYF
TRBV7-2 | CASSQGTIGVQPQHF
TRBV5-1 | CASSFGIQETQYF
TRBV18 | CASSPQRPQGNLEQYF
TRBV2 | CASSKGQGFSNQPQHF
TRBV2 | CASSTPGQGMNTEAFF
TRBV2 | CASSEGGPRNQPQHF
TRBV5-1 | CASSSLAGGPAEQYF
TRBV7-9 | CASREQGTQYF
TRBV9 | CASSPHPEGETQYF
TRBV7-9 | CASSLGRTRASRKETQYF
TRBV18 | CASSPDRDSYGYTF
TRBV7-9 | CASSFMGENTEAFF
TRBV28 | CASSIRGPEKLFF
TRBV5-4 | CASSRGLAESSYEQYF
TRBV28 | CASTDAGTGNQPQHF
TRBV7-8 | CASSLDTGNQPQHF